This is a list of T cell receptor beta chains from one sample in a study of OX40 agonist ivuxolimab in advanced cancers. Assay used: immunoSEQ multiplex PCR; TCRdb lists only in-frame clones, some missing. Of about 82,000 clones listed, roughly 91% were seen once; the top ten hold 2.3%. The specimen was CD4+ or CD8+ T cells sorted from blood, collected in a trial of the OX40 agonist ivuxolimab. The receptors were gathered from an adult with an advanced solid tumor such as melanoma, head and neck, liver or kidney cancer. Each CDR3 is given with its conserved first and last residue. The order of the fields is J gene, clone size, D gene, V gene, CDR3 protein, CDR3 DNA. The D gene is left open where the match is weak. Some rows have no size entry. The others give once, few or many, or a class for an expanded clone.

TRBJ2-7 . . TRBV29-1 CSVVVSTYEQYF TGCAGCGTTGTTGTCAGTACCTACGAGCAGTACTTC
TRBJ2-7 . . TRBV28 CASPKAKDPYEQYF TGTGCCAGCCCGAAGGCGAAAGATCCCTACGAGCAGTACTTC
TRBJ2-7 . TRBD1 TRBV6-1 CASSQQGSSYEQYF TGTGCCAGCAGTCAACAGGGGTCGTCCTACGAGCAGTACTTC
TRBJ1-5 . TRBD1 TRBV5-4 CASSYGGQMNQPQHF TGTGCCAGCAGCTACGGGGGACAGATGAATCAGCCCCAGCATTTT
TRBJ2-7 . TRBD2 TRBV7-3 CASSFSAGGEQYF TGTGCCAGCAGCTTTTCGGCGGGAGGTGAGCAGTACTTC
TRBJ2-7 few TRBD1 TRBV18 CASSPDRAGAYEQYF TGTGCCAGCTCACCCGACAGGGCAGGCGCCTACGAGCAGTACTTC
TRBJ1-1 . . TRBV28 CASSPTDF TGTGCCAGCAGTCCAACCGATTTT
TRBJ2-4 . . TRBV18 CASSQNSGIAKNIQYF TGTGCCAGCTCACAAAATAGCGGAATAGCCAAAAACATTCAGTACTTC
TRBJ1-5 . . TRBV5-1 CASSLQGAQFSPQHF TGCGCCAGCAGCTTGCAAGGAGCCCAATTCTCGCCCCAGCATTTT
TRBJ1-5 . . TRBV6-1 CASSAQITPNQPQHF TGTGCCAGCAGTGCCCAGATTACACCTAATCAGCCCCAGCATTTT
TRBJ2-3 . . TRBV5-1 CASSLAGTSTDTQYF TGCGCCAGCAGCTTGGCAGGGACTAGCACAGATACGCAGTATTTT
TRBJ2-2 . TRBD2 TRBV4-2 CASSQGAGGPIGELFF TGTGCCAGCAGCCAAGGGGCGGGAGGGCCAATCGGGGAGCTGTTTTTT
TRBJ2-3 . TRBD1 TRBV7-2 CASKGQGPRGGDTQYF TGTGCCAGCAAGGGACAGGGGCCGAGGGGAGGGGATACGCAGTATTTT
TRBJ1-1 once TRBD1 TRBV28 CASSVPGQGNTEAFF TGTGCCAGCAGTGTACCGGGACAGGGTAACACTGAAGCTTTCTTT
TRBJ2-7 . . TRBV5-1 CASRPTRISYEQYF TGCGCCAGCCGCCCCACTAGGATCTCCTACGAGCAGTACTTC
TRBJ1-4 . . TRBV7-2 CASSLVDGKLFF TGTGCCAGCAGCTTAGTTGATGGAAAACTGTTTTTT
TRBJ2-5 . . TRBV19 CASSPSRGATQYF TGTGCCAGTAGTCCCTCTCGGGGTGCGACCCAGTACTTC
TRBJ2-1 . . TRBV6-1 CASSEGIVIYSYNEQFF TGTGCCAGCAGTGAAGGGATTGTGATCTACTCCTACAATGAGCAGTTCTTC
TRBJ1-2 . . TRBV30 CAWRWGAHGYTF TGTGCCTGGAGATGGGGGGCGCACGGCTACACCTTC
TRBJ2-5 . . TRBV29-1 CSVGSTGVSQETQYF TGCAGCGTTGGGAGCACGGGGGTTAGCCAAGAGACCCAGTACTTC
TRBJ2-2 . TRBD2 TRBV5-1 CASSSSGSRTGELFF TGCGCCAGCAGCTCTAGCGGGAGTCGCACCGGGGAGCTGTTTTTT
TRBJ2-1 . . TRBV7-2 CASSWAREGEQFF TGTGCCAGCAGCTGGGCTAGGGAAGGGGAGCAGTTCTTC
TRBJ2-1 . . TRBV30 CAWTRLAPYNEQFF TGTGCCTGGACCCGGCTAGCCCCCTACAATGAGCAGTTCTTC
TRBJ2-7 . . TRBV28 CASSPGGVSSYEQYF TGTGCCAGCAGTCCGGGCGGGGTCAGCTCCTACGAGCAGTACTTC
TRBJ2-3 . TRBD2 TRBV6-1 CASSELSGRVADTQYF TGTGCCAGCAGTGAACTCAGCGGGAGAGTGGCAGATACGCAGTATTTT
TRBJ2-1 . TRBD2 TRBV7-6 CASSSPTGTSGSNEQFF TGTGCCAGCAGCTCGCCGACCGGGACTAGCGGGAGTAATGAGCAGTTCTTC
TRBJ1-2 . . TRBV5-1 CASSRQDSYGYTF TGCGCCAGCAGCCGACAGGACTCGTATGGCTACACCTTC
TRBJ2-7 few TRBD2 TRBV7-8 CASSLWGLTNYEQYF TGTGCCAGCAGCTTATGGGGACTAACAAACTACGAGCAGTACTTC
TRBJ2-3 . TRBD2 TRBV6-4 CASSESGRTDTQYF TGTGCCAGCAGTGAAAGCGGGAGAACAGATACGCAGTATTTT
TRBJ1-4 . . TRBV30 CAWNARVDEKLFF TGTGCCTGGAACGCACGAGTTGATGAAAAACTGTTTTTT
TRBJ2-1 . TRBD2 TRBV28 CASRGNAGGPTNEQFF TGTGCCAGCAGGGGGAATGCGGGAGGGCCTACCAATGAGCAGTTCTTC
TRBJ2-5 . . TRBV9 CASSVIASAAKETQYF TGTGCCAGCAGCGTAATCGCATCAGCAGCTAAAGAGACCCAGTACTTC
TRBJ2-5 . TRBD2 TRBV28 CASSPPSGSGETQYF TGTGCCAGCAGTCCCCCTAGCGGGAGTGGAGAGACCCAGTACTTC
TRBJ2-7 . TRBD2 TRBV18 CASSHGTSGTRTGIREQYF TGTGCCAGCTCACACGGGACTAGCGGGACCAGGACAGGGATTCGGGAGCAGTACTTC
TRBJ2-2 . . TRBV9 CASSVESGLLNTGELFF TGTGCCAGCAGCGTAGAGTCGGGACTGCTGAACACCGGGGAGCTGTTTTTT
TRBJ2-1 once . TRBV9 CASSVGGTLNEQFF TGTGCCAGCAGCGTAGGGGGTACGCTAAATGAGCAGTTCTTC
TRBJ2-7 . . TRBV19 CASSIGLVRGTYEQYF TGTGCCAGTAGTATCGGCTTGGTCCGGGGTACCTACGAGCAGTACTTC
TRBJ2-7 . . TRBV9 CASSAPGSYEQYF TGTGCCAGCAGCGCTCCCGGGAGCTACGAGCAGTACTTC
TRBJ1-2 few TRBD1 TRBV28 CASSRQGGGYGYTF TGTGCCAGCAGCCGACAGGGGGGAGGGTATGGCTACACCTTC
TRBJ1-3 . TRBD1 TRBV7-2 CASSLDPQGTGNTIYF TGTGCCAGCAGCTTAGATCCACAGGGGACTGGAAACACCATATATTTT
TRBJ2-3 . . TRBV10-3 CAISDKVWESTDTQYF TGTGCCATCAGTGACAAAGTTTGGGAGAGCACAGATACGCAGTATTTT
TRBJ2-7 once . TRBV18 CASSFTGSFEQYF TGTGCCAGCTCATTTACAGGGTCTTTCGAGCAGTACTTC
TRBJ1-1 once . TRBV6-5 CATRTVELGTEAFF TGTGCCACCAGGACGGTCGAACTGGGGACTGAAGCTTTCTTT
TRBJ2-3 . TRBD1 TRBV4-1 CASSRGTGPGTDTQYF TGCGCCAGCAGCCGAGGGACAGGGCCTGGGACAGATACGCAGTATTTT
TRBJ1-1 . . TRBV27 CASSERTAMNTEAFF TGTGCCAGCAGCGAACGGACAGCGATGAACACTGAAGCTTTCTTT
TRBJ1-1 . . TRBV6-1 CASRGNSRGTEAFF TGTGCCAGCAGAGGGAATTCCCGGGGTACTGAAGCTTTCTTT
TRBJ1-4 . . TRBV6-5 CASSKGRISNEKLFF TGTGCCAGCAGTAAAGGACGGATTTCTAATGAAAAACTGTTTTTT